The 13 T cell receptor beta chains below come from one sample, sequenced in a study of memory CD4+ T cells and cytomegalovirus serostatus. Single viable CD3+CD4+CD8-CD45RO+ cells were sorted as the memory CD4+ T cells. TCRdb's copy holds only in-frame clones and misses some; the assay was immunoSEQ multiplex PCR. This table has about 82,000 clones, 65% to 85% appearing once. Sequencing was carried out using memory CD4+ T cells from blood. Receptor source: an adult in good health and CMV-seronegative.

The rearrangement joins TRBV29-1 to TRBJ1-2, with 8 bases that match TRBD1. The germline CDR1 and CDR2 sequences are SQVTM and ANQGSEA. Unmatched junction bases numbered 10, after V lost 7 bases and J lost 3 bases. This CDR3 contains 14 residues. This CDR3 is CSARDRTVDYGYTF. CDR3 nucleotides: TGCAGCGCCCGGGACAGGACAGTTGACTATGGCTACACCTTC.

DNA of the CDR3: TGTGCCAGCAGTTCAAATGGCGGGGGTCGCGGGGAGCTGTTTTTT. Translating it yields CASSSNGGGRGELFF. The V gene is TRBV28, the J gene TRBJ2-2; 7 nucleotides line up with TRBD2. This CDR3 is 15 amino acids long. Per germline, CDR1 MDHEN and CDR2 SYDVKM. V lost 4 bases to trimming and J lost 7 bases; unmatched junction nucleotides: 9. The variable domain in full, with the rest retrieved from reference TRBV28 and TRBJ2-2, is DVKVTQSSRYLVKRTGEKVFLECVQDMDHENMFWYRQDPGLGLRLIYFSYDVKMKEKGDIPEGYSVSREKKERFSLILESASTNQTSMYLCASSSNGGGRGELFFGEGSRLTVL.

This chain uses TRBV7-2 with TRBJ1-2, with D uncertain. V lost 5 bases and J lost 2, with 12 bases in between. CDR1 is SGHTA, CDR2 FQGNSA, per germline. The CDR3 is made up of 14 amino acids. The CDR3 DNA follows: TGTGCCAGCAGCCAATCACAGCGGAACTATGGCTACACCTTC. This encodes CASSQSQRNYGYTF. Variable domain in full (rest from reference TRBV7-2 and TRBJ1-2): GAGVSQSPSNKVTEKGKDVELRCDPISGHTALYWYRQSLGQGLEFLIYFQGNSAPDKSGLPSDRFSAERTGGSVSTLTIQRTQQEDSAVYLCASSQSQRNYGYTFGSGTRLTVV.

The chain joins TRBV6-1 to TRBJ1-6; possibly TRBD1 for D (5 bases). The V gene's germline CDR1 is MNHNS and CDR2 SASEGT. V lost 6 bases, J lost 9 bases, and 12 bases lay in between. This CDR3 has 13 residues. The DNA for the CDR3 is TGTGCCAGCAGAAAAGAGGGGAGTTCACCCCTCCACTTT. It translates to CASRKEGSSPLHF.

The genes are TRBV6-6 and TRBJ2-1; 8 positions agree with TRBD1. The V segment lost 4 bases and the J segment 8 bases; nucleotides outside the gene matches: 10. Germline V CDR1 and CDR2: MNHNY, SVGAGI (reference sequence). This CDR3 is 15 amino acids long. Here the CDR3 reads CASSSVTGARDEQFF. The CDR3 DNA reads TGTGCCAGCAGTTCCGTGACAGGGGCCCGTGATGAGCAGTTCTTC.

This chain joins TRBV6-4 and TRBJ2-2; 9 bases map to TRBD1. J was trimmed by 6 bases and V by 5 bases; bases with no gene match: 7. Germline CDR1 and CDR2: MRHNA and SNTAGT. CDR3 length: 15 amino acids. The CDR3 region is CASSLGQGFSGELFF. In DNA form, the CDR3 reads TGTGCCAGCAGTCTGGGACAGGGTTTCTCCGGGGAGCTGTTTTTT.

This clone was observed once. The chain uses TRBV2 and TRBJ2-5, with 7 positions matching TRBD1. Germline V CDR1 and CDR2: SNHLY, FYNNEI. Unmatched junction bases numbered 11, after V lost 9 bases and J lost 1 base. There are 15 residues in the CDR3. The CDR3 spells CASRTGSGGQETQYF. The CDR3 DNA is TGTGCCAGTAGGACAGGTAGTGGGGGCCAAGAGACCCAGTACTTC. The complete variable domain, with remaining parts taken from reference TRBV2 and TRBJ2-5, reads EPEVTQTPSHQVTQMGQEVILRCVPISNHLYFYWYRQILGQKVEFLVSFYNNEISEKSEIFDDQFSVERPDGSNFTLKIRSTKLEDSAMYFCASRTGSGGQETQYFGPGTRLLVL.

This clone turned up a few times. CDR3 sequence: CASSQVTGFEQPQHF. The DNA of the CDR3 is TGCGCCAGCAGCCAAGTCACAGGATTTGAGCAGCCCCAGCATTTT. This chain uses TRBV4-3 with TRBJ1-5; D may be TRBD1 (5 bases). V was cut by 1 base and J by 7 bases, with 14 bases left in between. This CDR3 has 15 residues. CDR1 is LGHNA and CDR2 is YSLEER in the germline V gene.

This clone appeared once. The rearrangement uses TRBV5-1 and TRBJ1-5; D remains ambiguous. Germline V CDR1 and CDR2: SGHRS, YFSETQ. V was shortened by 1 base and J by 0 bases, with 8 bases between the two germline ends. This CDR3 is built from 15 residues. The CDR3 DNA is TGCGCCAGCAGCTTGTTTCCAGATAGCAATCAGCCCCAGCATTTT. It translates to CASSLFPDSNQPQHF.

V gene TRBV2 combines with J gene TRBJ2-5; 14 bases fit TRBD2. Germline V gene sequence: CDR1 SNHLY, CDR2 FYNNEI. The CDR3 spans 15 residues. Trimming removed 6 bases from V and 4 bases from J; junction bases left unmatched: 4. The CDR3 sequence: CASSLTSGGGETQYF. CDR3 in DNA: TGTGCCAGCAGCCTGACTAGCGGGGGGGGAGAGACCCAGTACTTC.

This clone was seen a handful of times. The genes are TRBV7-9 and TRBJ1-5, with D uncertain. Trimming took off 1 base at V and 10 bases at J, with 11 bases between the two ends. The germline CDR1 and CDR2 sequences are SEHNR and FQNEAQ (reference sequence). The CDR3 spans 13 residues. This CDR3 is CASSLGRQAPQHF. CDR3 DNA: TGTGCCAGCAGCTTAGGTCGGCAAGCACCCCAGCATTTT.

The rearrangement links TRBV5-1 to TRBJ2-2; D possibly matches TRBD1 or TRBD2 (6 bases each). The CDR3 consists of 16 residues. Germline CDR1 reads SGHRS; CDR2 reads YFSETQ. V was pared by 0 bases and J by 0 bases, with 9 bases between. DNA of the CDR3: TGCGCCAGCAGCTTGGAGGGGGGCCCGAACACCGGGGAGCTGTTTTTT. Translating gives CASSLEGGPNTGELFF.

For the CDR3, the DNA is TGCGCCAGCAGCAATATTTTCGCTGAAGCTTTCTTT. Its protein is CASSNIFAEAFF. The V and J genes are TRBV4-1 and TRBJ1-1, with D uncertain. The CDR3 totals 12 residues. CDR1 MGHRA and CDR2 YSYEKL come from the germline V gene. The V end lost 5 bases, the J end lost 6 bases, and 10 bases lay between the germline ends.